This T cell receptor (beta chain) was sequenced for a study of PD-1 blockade in classical Hodgkin lymphoma. General study findings and limits: Reports described newly diagnosed patients as having lower baseline TCR diversity than healthy donors. Baseline diversity in complete responders resembled that of newly diagnosed patients.

This clone was seen only once. Antigen specificity is unknown. Data came from immunoSEQ multiplex PCR; TCRdb stores just in-frame clones and leaves some out. This sample has approximately 70,000 clones; roughly 91% occur once, and the top ten carry roughly 8%. Each patient relapsed following autologous stem cell transplantation, and prior brentuximab vedotin exposure differed. The sample in question was peripheral blood mononuclear cells (PBMCs), obtained at baseline. This receptor was identified in a human donor with classical Hodgkin lymphoma.

The CDR3 protein is CASSPAGQEAYEQYF. The CDR3 region has the DNA TGTGCCAGCAGTCCTGCAGGACAGGAGGCCTACGAGCAGTACTTC. This chain joins TRBV28 and TRBJ2-7; TRBD1 matches at 7 bases. The CDR3 extends over 15 amino acids. Losses at the gene ends were 5 bases for V and 2 bases for J; bases not matched to a gene: 9. Germline lookup yields CDR1 MDHEN and CDR2 SYDVKM.